This T cell receptor beta chain comes out of a study of shared clonotypes between healthy human individuals (dated by TCRdb to about 2020). About the study as a whole: A couple of women and three men aged 18 to 49 years were included in the cohort. To increase sequencing depth and limit assay-specific biases, TCR repertoire library preparation and sequencing were carried out by different laboratories using diverse techniques. For each donor, three plates each were used for CD4 naive and CD4 memory, two plates were used for CD8 naive, and one plate was used for CD8 memory. The study deeply sequenced blood TCR repertoires of five healthy adults to estimate repertoire size and the extent of clonotype sharing between individuals. Between about 0.8 and 9.5 billion PBMCs per donor were obtained by leukapheresis. Study-level results and caveats: Compared with non-shared clonotypes, clonotypes shared by all four sorted-subset donors had higher generation probabilities. Because the study included a small number of donors, the genetic and exposure-history diversity represented was limited. Larger estimated clonotype richness was generally found for naive subsets than for memory subsets. Sampling was restricted to blood, and TCR repertoires in tissues likely differ from the TCR repertoires found in blood. Rarefaction of sorted-subset datasets indicated incomplete sequencing despite the large sequencing depth. Across a handful of donors, about 5.2% of naive CD4, roughly 3.8% of naive CD8, about 2.3% of memory CD4, and under 0.45% of memory CD8 clonotypes were shared. Pairwise subsampling indicated that sequencing depth was expected to affect the degree of clonotype sharing among donors.

About this clone: The specificity of this receptor is unknown. One base away there is no much larger clone; base qualities are not given.

The donors were healthy, HIV-negative adults with no recently reported acute infections or vaccinations. All donors were Caucasian adults living in Nashville, Tennessee, USA. The CD8 memory samples were a combination of magnetically selected CD45RO+ cells and CCR7-negative CD45RA+ effector memory (TemRA) cells. After blood collection by leukapheresis, PBMCs were isolated using Ficoll-Histopaque density gradient centrifugation and then cryopreserved in the vapor phase of liquid nitrogen. Analytical flow cytometry was used to check the purity and quantity of each magnetically sorted T cell population. Genomic DNA was isolated from each sorted fraction and quantified by UV absorbance on a Nanodrop 2000c. Using the deep immunoSEQ assay, multiplex PCR amplified TCR CDR3 regions from genomic DNA. Genomic DNA extracted from each cell subset was distributed evenly over all wells of several immunoSEQ 96-well plates, and each plate served as one replicate. Each replicate PCR for sorted subsets received about 210 ng genomic DNA, equal to roughly 30,000 T cell genomes. Purified libraries were quantified with a Qubit 3.0 fluorometer, sized on a Bioanalyzer 2100, and re-quantified with the KAPA Library Quantification kit. A separate single-read 150-cycle Illumina NextSeq 550 flow cell was used to sequence each immunoSEQ 96-well plate. On the study's bioinformatics: Because the immunoSEQ output included only junctional sequences and no quality scores, the filtering could not be the same as the filtering used for full-length reads. Sequences were annotated with PyIR, a Python wrapper for IgBLAST v1.9, and V/J genes and CDR3 were assigned using IMGT germline references. Reads were filtered out if the reads had weak V/J assignments (E-value above 1e-6), no CDR3, stop codons, out-of-frame junctions, or ambiguous translated residues. A V3J clonotype was defined by an identical inferred V gene, J gene, and CDR3 amino acid sequence. Percentage overlap between repertoires was calculated by dividing the number of shared unique clonotypes by the size of the smaller repertoire. Richness of each repertoire was evaluated using RTK rarefaction, the Chao1 estimator, and Recon v2.1 estimates of unobserved clonotypes. For all TCRbeta clonotypes obtained by the gDNA method from several donors, generation probabilities were computed with OLGA. Imported from immuneACCESS, the table was reduced by TCRdb to in-frame sequences with V and J called. These copies leave out some clones; in studies compared against another copy, an unresolved V gene accounts for under half, and the cause of the remainder is not known. V and J calls and clone size are those listed in that table; D and trimming were worked out from the DNA. Counted in this sample were approximately 640,000 clones; less than 95% of them appeared once. The ten largest make up 34% of the sample.

This sequence was found in a man in his late teens or twenties in good health. Some clones in this sample may be carry-over from other donors' samples. The sequenced sample consisted of memory CD8+ T cells from PBMCs. Interpreted using the paper, the cell subset or site label stands for: CD45RO+ cells pooled with CCR7-negative TemRA cells.

In nucleotides, the sequence is TGTGCCAGCCACGGCCAGGGGCTAACTAACTATGGCTACACCTTC. The encoded protein is CASHGQGLTNYGYTF. The chain is encoded by TRBV2 joined to TRBJ1-2; TRBD1 might be the D gene, on 6 matching bases. Counted from cysteine to phenylalanine, this CDR3 has 15 amino acids. This entry keeps only the CDR3 DNA: 45 bases, framed from base 1. V drops 8 bases and J drops 0 bases, leaving 16 bases in between. CDR1 and CDR2 are drawn from the germline V gene: SNHLY, FYNNEI.